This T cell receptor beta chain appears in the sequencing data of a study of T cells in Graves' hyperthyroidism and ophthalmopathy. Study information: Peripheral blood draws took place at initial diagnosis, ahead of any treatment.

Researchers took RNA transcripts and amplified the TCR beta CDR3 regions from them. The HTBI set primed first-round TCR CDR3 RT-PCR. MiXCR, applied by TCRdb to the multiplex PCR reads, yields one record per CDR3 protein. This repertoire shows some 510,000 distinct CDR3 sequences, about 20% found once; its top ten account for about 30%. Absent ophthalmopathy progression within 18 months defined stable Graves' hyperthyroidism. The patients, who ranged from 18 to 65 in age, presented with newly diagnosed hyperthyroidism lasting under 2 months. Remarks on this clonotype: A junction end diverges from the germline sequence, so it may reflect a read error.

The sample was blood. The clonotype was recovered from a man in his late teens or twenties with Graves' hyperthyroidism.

The CDR3, as DNA: TGTGCCAGCAGTTTAGCTGGAGATGGCTACTCCTTC. It specifies CASSLAGDGYSF. This chain links TRBV12-3 or TRBV12-4 with TRBJ1-2; no definite D call. The CDR3 is 12 amino acids.